This is a list of T cell receptor beta chains from one sample in a study of T cell responses to AZD1222 COVID-19 vaccine. Profiled with immunoSEQ multiplex PCR; TCRdb holds only in-frame clones, not every one. Of under 150,000 clones listed, 70% to 90% were seen once; the top ten hold 6.5%. The material sequenced was peripheral blood, taken 28 days after the second AZD1222 dose. Receptors originate from an adult who received the AZD1222 COVID-19 vaccine. The CDR3 runs from the conserved cysteine through the conserved F or W. A D gene is named only where the DNA matches it firmly. Expanded clones get a size class; other rows say once, few or many, or leave the size out.

V: TRBV4-3; J: TRBJ1-1; D: .; size: once; CDR3: CASSQGAGPAEAFF; DNA: TGCGCCAGCAGCCAAGGAGCGGGGCCGGCTGAAGCTTTCTTT
V: TRBV28; J: TRBJ2-2; D: TRBD1; size: .; CDR3: CASSFGTAGELFF; DNA: TGTGCCAGCAGTTTTGGGACAGCCGGGGAGCTGTTTTTT
V: TRBV2; J: TRBJ1-5; D: TRBD1; size: medium-sized; CDR3: CASSEDRTGTQPQHF; DNA: TGTGCCAGCAGTGAAGATCGGACAGGCACTCAGCCCCAGCATTTT
V: TRBV5-8; J: TRBJ2-7; D: .; size: .; CDR3: CASSLGGQATYEQYF; DNA: TGTGCCAGCAGCTTGGGCGGGCAGGCGACCTACGAGCAGTACTTC
V: TRBV28; J: TRBJ1-5; D: .; size: .; CDR3: CASSQPGGESNQPQHF; DNA: TGTGCCAGCAGCCAACCGGGAGGAGAGAGCAATCAGCCCCAGCATTTT
V: TRBV7-2; J: TRBJ1-3; D: .; size: once; CDR3: CASSPQNGYTIYF; DNA: TGTGCCAGCAGCCCTCAGAATGGGTACACCATATATTTT
V: TRBV7-2; J: TRBJ2-5; D: .; size: .; CDR3: CASSAVTGLGETQYF; DNA: TGTGCCAGCAGCGCCGTAACAGGGCTCGGAGAGACCCAGTACTTC
V: TRBV24-1; J: TRBJ2-3; D: TRBD2; size: .; CDR3: CATSEGGGGGTDTQYF; DNA: TGTGCCACCAGTGAAGGCGGGGGGGGCGGCACAGATACGCAGTATTTT
V: TRBV6-6; J: TRBJ2-3; D: TRBD2; size: .; CDR3: CASSSPSGGVDTQYF; DNA: TGTGCCAGCAGTTCACCTAGCGGGGGGGTAGATACGCAGTATTTT
V: TRBV5-4; J: TRBJ2-5; D: .; size: .; CDR3: CASSFAGSRETQYF; DNA: TGTGCCAGCAGCTTCGCCGGGAGCCGGGAGACCCAGTACTTC
V: TRBV6-5; J: TRBJ1-2; D: TRBD1; size: few; CDR3: CASSRGTEYGYTF; DNA: TGTGCCAGCTCTCGCGGGACAGAGTATGGCTACACCTTC
V: TRBV19; J: TRBJ2-7; D: .; size: .; CDR3: CASSRGTYYEQYF; DNA: TGTGCCAGTAGTAGAGGCACCTACTACGAGCAGTACTTC
V: TRBV6-4; J: TRBJ1-2; D: TRBD1; size: .; CDR3: CASSEATGGRHGYTF; DNA: TGTGCCAGCAGTGAAGCGACAGGGGGCCGGCATGGCTACACCTTC
V: TRBV9; J: TRBJ2-5; D: .; size: .; CDR3: CASSPRGLNPETQYF; DNA: TGTGCCAGCAGCCCTCGGGGCCTAAACCCGGAGACCCAGTACTTC
V: TRBV9; J: TRBJ2-3; D: TRBD2; size: .; CDR3: CASSPHGGGGTDTQYF; DNA: TGTGCCAGCAGCCCCCACGGGGGGGGTGGCACAGATACGCAGTATTTT
V: TRBV20-1; J: TRBJ1-1; D: .; size: .; CDR3: CSASEVMNTEAFF; DNA: TGCAGTGCTAGTGAGGTCATGAACACTGAAGCTTTCTTT
V: TRBV7-2; J: TRBJ2-5; D: TRBD2; size: .; CDR3: CASRVAGQQETQYF; DNA: TGTGCCAGCAGGGTAGCGGGCCAACAAGAGACCCAGTACTTC
V: TRBV7-9; J: TRBJ1-4; D: .; size: .; CDR3: CASSLREGGEKLFF; DNA: TGTGCCAGCAGCTTACGCGAAGGGGGGGAAAAACTGTTTTTT
V: TRBV15; J: TRBJ1-1; D: .; size: .; CDR3: CATSRAPTGLNTEAFF; DNA: TGTGCCACCAGCAGAGCCCCGACAGGTCTGAACACTGAAGCTTTCTTT
V: TRBV19; J: TRBJ2-2; D: .; size: .; CDR3: CASRPKGGAGELFF; DNA: TGTGCCAGTAGACCTAAGGGGGGTGCCGGGGAGCTGTTTTTT
V: TRBV4-2; J: TRBJ2-6; D: .; size: .; CDR3: CASSQGVFSGANVLTF; DNA: TGTGCCAGCAGCCAGGGAGTCTTCTCTGGGGCCAACGTCCTGACTTTC
V: TRBV29-1; J: TRBJ2-1; D: .; size: once; CDR3: CSVESPSRATYNEQFF; DNA: TGCAGCGTTGAATCCCCTAGCAGGGCAACTTACAATGAGCAGTTCTTC
V: TRBV2; J: TRBJ2-2; D: TRBD2; size: .; CDR3: CASSGSGGAQVLGELFF; DNA: TGTGCCAGCAGTGGTAGCGGGGGGGCCCAAGTTCTCGGGGAGCTGTTTTTT
V: TRBV11-2; J: TRBJ2-1; D: .; size: .; CDR3: CASSLAGSSYNEQFF; DNA: TGTGCCAGCAGCTTAGCGGGGAGCTCCTACAATGAGCAGTTCTTC
V: TRBV7-2; J: TRBJ2-2; D: TRBD1; size: .; CDR3: CASSIQGVTGELFF; DNA: TGTGCCAGCAGCATCCAGGGGGTCACCGGGGAGCTGTTTTTT
V: TRBV19; J: TRBJ1-2; D: .; size: .; CDR3: CASTVTGNYGYTF; DNA: TGTGCCAGTACCGTAACAGGGAACTATGGCTACACCTTC
V: TRBV4-2; J: TRBJ1-2; D: .; size: .; CDR3: CASSQDVGEFTF; DNA: TGTGCCAGCAGCCAAGATGTAGGGGAGTTCACCTTC
V: TRBV7-9; J: TRBJ1-1; D: .; size: .; CDR3: CASSLISSNTEAFF; DNA: TGTGCCAGCAGCTTAATTTCCAGCAACACTGAAGCTTTCTTT
V: TRBV6-4; J: TRBJ2-1; D: TRBD2; size: .; CDR3: CASSDGGLAGGQSSYNEQFF; DNA: TGTGCCAGCAGTGACGGAGGACTAGCGGGGGGGCAAAGCTCCTACAATGAGCAGTTCTTC
V: TRBV7-2; J: TRBJ1-3; D: .; size: .; CDR3: CASSKDSSGNTIYF; DNA: TGTGCCAGCAGCAAAGACAGCTCTGGAAACACCATATATTTT
V: TRBV6-2/TRBV6-3; J: TRBJ2-2; D: .; size: .; CDR3: CASSDGLFTGELFF; DNA: TGTGCCAGCAGCGACGGACTGTTCACCGGGGAGCTGTTTTTT
V: TRBV14; J: TRBJ2-5; D: TRBD1; size: .; CDR3: CASSQGRGLGQETQYF; DNA: TGTGCCAGCAGTCAAGGCAGGGGGCTAGGCCAAGAGACCCAGTACTTC
V: TRBV6-5; J: TRBJ1-1; D: .; size: .; CDR3: CASSLLVGRGEAFF; DNA: TGTGCCAGCAGCCTCCTTGTGGGGAGGGGTGAAGCTTTCTTT
V: TRBV12-3/TRBV12-4; J: TRBJ2-5; D: .; size: once; CDR3: CASSSDIPETQYF; DNA: TGTGCCAGCAGCTCCGACATTCCAGAGACCCAGTACTTC
V: TRBV7-9; J: TRBJ2-1; D: TRBD2; size: .; CDR3: CASSLVGTSGAYNEQFF; DNA: TGTGCCAGCAGCTTAGTCGGGACTAGCGGGGCCTACAATGAGCAGTTCTTC
V: TRBV5-1; J: TRBJ1-1; D: .; size: .; CDR3: CASSPREGMNTEAFF; DNA: TGCGCCAGCAGCCCGCGTGAAGGGATGAACACTGAAGCTTTCTTT
V: TRBV12-3/TRBV12-4; J: TRBJ1-4; D: .; size: .; CDR3: CASRRGGEKLFF; DNA: TGTGCCAGCAGGAGGGGCGGGGAAAAACTGTTTTTT
V: TRBV7-2; J: TRBJ1-4; D: .; size: .; CDR3: CASSFQGTNEKLFF; DNA: TGTGCCAGCAGCTTTCAGGGTACTAATGAAAAACTGTTTTTT
V: TRBV19; J: TRBJ2-5; D: .; size: .; CDR3: CASSIVRGETQYF; DNA: TGTGCCAGTAGTATAGTCAGGGGAGAGACCCAGTACTTC
V: TRBV4-3; J: TRBJ2-7; D: .; size: .; CDR3: CASSQEWEVSYEQYF; DNA: TGCGCCAGCAGCCAAGAATGGGAAGTCTCCTACGAGCAGTACTTC
V: TRBV5-1; J: TRBJ1-2; D: TRBD1; size: once; CDR3: CASTSGSTGGNYGYTF; DNA: TGCGCCAGCACCTCGGGGTCTACAGGGGGCAACTATGGCTACACCTTC
V: TRBV6-2/TRBV6-3; J: TRBJ1-4; D: .; size: .; CDR3: CASSSRTENEKLFF; DNA: TGTGCCAGCAGTTCCCGGACAGAAAATGAAAAACTGTTTTTT
V: TRBV6-5; J: TRBJ1-2; D: .; size: .; CDR3: CASSSPNYGYTF; DNA: TGTGCCAGCAGTTCCCCAAACTATGGCTACACCTTC
V: TRBV7-8; J: TRBJ2-2; D: .; size: few; CDR3: CASSRGTVNTGELFF; DNA: TGTGCCAGCAGCCGGGGGACGGTGAACACCGGGGAGCTGTTTTTT
V: TRBV4-2; J: TRBJ2-7; D: .; size: once; CDR3: CASSQSRILSYEQYF; DNA: TGTGCCAGCAGCCAATCCAGAATACTCTCCTACGAGCAGTACTTC
V: TRBV4-1; J: TRBJ1-5; D: .; size: .; CDR3: CASSHSDSQPQHF; DNA: TGCGCCAGCAGCCATTCCGACAGCCAGCCCCAGCATTTT
V: TRBV7-6; J: TRBJ1-5; D: .; size: .; CDR3: CASSLAVGGGQPQHF; DNA: TGTGCCAGCAGCTTAGCGGTGGGTGGGGGTCAGCCCCAGCATTTT
V: TRBV5-4; J: TRBJ1-1; D: TRBD1; size: .; CDR3: CASSLGDRANTEAFF; DNA: TGTGCCAGCAGCTTGGGAGACAGGGCTAACACTGAAGCTTTCTTT
V: TRBV12-3/TRBV12-4; J: TRBJ1-2; D: TRBD1; size: .; CDR3: CASSTGARGYTF; DNA: TGTGCCAGCAGCACAGGGGCGCGTGGCTACACCTTC
V: TRBV6-5; J: TRBJ1-5; D: TRBD1; size: .; CDR3: CASSRGQLNQPQHF; DNA: TGTGCCAGCAGCCGGGGACAGCTCAATCAGCCCCAGCATTTT
V: TRBV11-1; J: TRBJ1-1; D: .; size: .; CDR3: CASSLGRQNTEAFF; DNA: TGTGCCAGCAGCTTAGGCAGACAGAACACTGAAGCTTTCTTT
V: TRBV28; J: TRBJ2-3; D: TRBD2; size: .; CDR3: CASSFLLGTSGYTDTQYF; DNA: TGTGCCAGCAGTTTCCTCCTCGGGACTAGCGGTTACACAGATACGCAGTATTTT
V: TRBV5-8; J: TRBJ1-3; D: .; size: once; CDR3: CASSLRAAGNTIYF; DNA: TGTGCCAGCAGCTTGCGGGCAGCCGGAAACACCATATATTTT